This TCR beta chain appears in the sequencing data of a study of T cell clusters in autoimmune cytopenias. Study-level background: TRB sequencing had a median approximately 52,000 reads and 2,000 to 2,500 distinct clonotypes per sample. General study results and limits: Compared with active autoimmune hepatitis patients, healthy donors showed approximately 3-fold more exclusive TRB clusters. TRB repertoire shifts in secondary cytopenia and chronic lymphocytic leukemia mostly reflected lymphoma, not autoimmunity.

This CDR3 has 14 amino acids. Notes on this clonotype: Its antigen remains unknown.

TRB was amplified by touch-down multiplex PCR, primer pools A and B combined. TCRdb re-called the multiplex PCR reads; every CDR3 protein appears as one record, without DNA. The repertoire table contains fewer than 4,000 distinct CDR3 sequences. TRB amplification used approximately 0.25 ug of peripheral blood genomic DNA. A further study also used this sample, focusing on T cell repertoires in aging, cancer and after chemotherapy. From that paper: Donor ages fell into six groups from 30 or younger up to 70 or older.

J is TRBJ1-5 and V is TRBV12-3 or TRBV12-4; TCRdb returns TRBD1, unconfirmable since there is no DNA. Sequenced input: peripheral blood. The source is a human donor in good health. The CDR3 loop reads CASSWTGTDQPQHF.